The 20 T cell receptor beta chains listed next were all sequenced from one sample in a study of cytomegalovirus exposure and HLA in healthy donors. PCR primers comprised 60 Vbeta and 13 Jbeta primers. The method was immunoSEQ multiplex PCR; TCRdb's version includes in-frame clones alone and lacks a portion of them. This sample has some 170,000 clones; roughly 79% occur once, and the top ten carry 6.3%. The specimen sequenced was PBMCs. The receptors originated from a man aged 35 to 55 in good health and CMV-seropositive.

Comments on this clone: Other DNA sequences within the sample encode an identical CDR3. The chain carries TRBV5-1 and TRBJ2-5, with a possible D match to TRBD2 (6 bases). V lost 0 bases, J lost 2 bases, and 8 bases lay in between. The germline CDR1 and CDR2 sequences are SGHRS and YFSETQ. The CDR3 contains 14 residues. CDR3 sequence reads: CASSLGGGQETQYF. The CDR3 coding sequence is TGCGCCAGCAGCTTGGGAGGAGGGCAAGAGACCCAGTACTTC.

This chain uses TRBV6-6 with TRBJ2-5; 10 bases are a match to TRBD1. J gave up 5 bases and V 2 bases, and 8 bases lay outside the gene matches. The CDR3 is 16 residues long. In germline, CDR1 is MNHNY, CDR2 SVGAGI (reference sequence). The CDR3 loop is CASSYLGTGAKETQYF. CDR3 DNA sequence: TGTGCCAGCAGTTACCTAGGGACAGGGGCCAAGGAGACCCAGTACTTC.

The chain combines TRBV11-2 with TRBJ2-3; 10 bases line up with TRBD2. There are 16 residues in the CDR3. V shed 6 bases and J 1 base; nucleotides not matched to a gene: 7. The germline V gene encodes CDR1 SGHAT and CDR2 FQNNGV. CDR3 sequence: CASRQISGRRTDTQYF. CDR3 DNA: TGTGCCAGCAGACAAATTAGCGGGAGGCGCACAGATACGCAGTATTTT.

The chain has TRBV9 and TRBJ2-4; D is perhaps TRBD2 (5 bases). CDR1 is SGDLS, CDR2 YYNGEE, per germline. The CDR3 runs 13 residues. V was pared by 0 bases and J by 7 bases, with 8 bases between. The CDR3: CASSVAPGNIQYF. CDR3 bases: TGTGCCAGCAGCGTAGCCCCGGGGAACATTCAGTACTTC.

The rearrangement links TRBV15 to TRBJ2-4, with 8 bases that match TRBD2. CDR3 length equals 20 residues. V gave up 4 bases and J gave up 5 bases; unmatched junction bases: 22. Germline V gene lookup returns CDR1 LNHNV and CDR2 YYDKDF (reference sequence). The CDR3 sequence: CATSTVRLAGGLTGENIQYF. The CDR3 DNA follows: TGTGCCACCAGCACCGTTCGTCTGGCGGGAGGCCTAACTGGGGAAAACATTCAGTACTTC.

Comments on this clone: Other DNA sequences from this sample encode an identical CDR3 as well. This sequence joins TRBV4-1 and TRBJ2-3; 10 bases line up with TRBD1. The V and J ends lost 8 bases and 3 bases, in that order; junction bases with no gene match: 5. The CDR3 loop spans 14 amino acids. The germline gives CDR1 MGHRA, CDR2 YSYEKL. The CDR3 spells CASSPGQGTDTQYF. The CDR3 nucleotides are TGCGCCAGCTCGCCGGGACAGGGGACAGATACGCAGTATTTT.

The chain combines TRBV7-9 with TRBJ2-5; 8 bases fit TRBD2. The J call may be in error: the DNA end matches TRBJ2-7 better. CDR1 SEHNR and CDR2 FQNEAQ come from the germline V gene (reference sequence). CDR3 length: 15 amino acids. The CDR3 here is CASSLLAGGAYEQYF. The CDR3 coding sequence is TGTGCCAGCAGCTTACTAGCGGGTGGGGCCTACGAGCAGTACTTC.

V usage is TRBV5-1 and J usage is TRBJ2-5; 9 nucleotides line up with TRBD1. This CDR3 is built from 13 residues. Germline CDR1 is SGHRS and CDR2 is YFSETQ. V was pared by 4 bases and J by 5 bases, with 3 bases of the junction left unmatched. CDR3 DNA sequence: TGCGCCAGCAGCCGCGGGACAGGGGAGACCCAGTACTTC. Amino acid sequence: CASSRGTGETQYF.

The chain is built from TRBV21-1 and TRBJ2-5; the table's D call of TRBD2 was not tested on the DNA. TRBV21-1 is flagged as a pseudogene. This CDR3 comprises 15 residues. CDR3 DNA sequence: TGTGCCAGCAGCCCCCGTAGAGCGGAACAAGAGACCCAGTACTTC. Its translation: CASSPRRAEQETQYF.

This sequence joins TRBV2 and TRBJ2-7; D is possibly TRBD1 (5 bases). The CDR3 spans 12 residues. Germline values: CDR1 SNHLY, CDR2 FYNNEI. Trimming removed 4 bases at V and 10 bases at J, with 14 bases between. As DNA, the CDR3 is TGTGCCAGCAGTGCCCCGGACACCTCACAGTACTTC. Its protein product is CASSAPDTSQYF.

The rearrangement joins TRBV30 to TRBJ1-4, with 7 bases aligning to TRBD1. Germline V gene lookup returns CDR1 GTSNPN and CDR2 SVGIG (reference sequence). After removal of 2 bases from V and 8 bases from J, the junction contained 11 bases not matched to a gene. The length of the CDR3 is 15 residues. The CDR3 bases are TGTGCCTGGAGTCCCGGGACCGCAGGGGGGGAAAAACTGTTTTTT. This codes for CAWSPGTAGGEKLFF.

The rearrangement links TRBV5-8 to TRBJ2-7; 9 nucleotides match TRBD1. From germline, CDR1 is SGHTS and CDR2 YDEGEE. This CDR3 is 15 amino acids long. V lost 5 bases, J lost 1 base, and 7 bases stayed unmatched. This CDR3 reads CASRLAGTGSYEQYF. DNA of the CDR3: TGTGCCAGCAGACTAGCCGGGACAGGGTCCTACGAGCAGTACTTC.

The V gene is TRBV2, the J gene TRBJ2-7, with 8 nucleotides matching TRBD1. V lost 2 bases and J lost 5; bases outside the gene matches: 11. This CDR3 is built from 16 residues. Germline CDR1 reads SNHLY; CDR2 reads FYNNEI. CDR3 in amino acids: CASSESRTGLSHEQYF. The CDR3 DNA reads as TGTGCCAGCAGTGAATCTCGGACAGGGCTTAGCCACGAGCAGTACTTC. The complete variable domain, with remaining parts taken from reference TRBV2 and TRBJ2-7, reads EPEVTQTPSHQVTQMGQEVILRCVPISNHLYFYWYRQILGQKVEFLVSFYNNEISEKSEIFDDQFSVERPDGSNFTLKIRSTKLEDSAMYFCASSESRTGLSHEQYFGPGTRLTVT.

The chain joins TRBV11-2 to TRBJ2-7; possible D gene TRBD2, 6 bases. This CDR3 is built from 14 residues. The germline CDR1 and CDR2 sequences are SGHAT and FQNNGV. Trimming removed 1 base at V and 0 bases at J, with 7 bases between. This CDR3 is CASSLAGSSYEQYF. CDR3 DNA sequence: TGTGCCAGCAGCTTAGCCGGGAGCTCCTACGAGCAGTACTTC.

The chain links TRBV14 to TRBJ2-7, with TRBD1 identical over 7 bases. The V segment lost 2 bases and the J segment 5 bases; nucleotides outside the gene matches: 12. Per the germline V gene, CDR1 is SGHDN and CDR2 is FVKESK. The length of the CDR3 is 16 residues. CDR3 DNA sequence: TGTGCCAGCAGCCAATGGACTCTGGACAGGCCCCACGAGCAGTACTTC. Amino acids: CASSQWTLDRPHEQYF.

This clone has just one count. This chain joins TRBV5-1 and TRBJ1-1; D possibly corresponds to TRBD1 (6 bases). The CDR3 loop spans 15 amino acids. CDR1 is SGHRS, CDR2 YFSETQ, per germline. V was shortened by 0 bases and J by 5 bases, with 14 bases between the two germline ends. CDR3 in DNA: TGCGCCAGCAGCTTGGCGGGGGGCGCAAGTACTGAAGCTTTCTTT. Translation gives CASSLAGGASTEAFF. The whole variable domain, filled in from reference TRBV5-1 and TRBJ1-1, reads KAGVTQTPRYLIKTRGQQVTLSCSPISGHRSVSWYQQTPGQGLQFLFEYFSETQRNKGNFPGRFSGRQFSNSRSEMNVSTLELGDSALYLCASSLAGGASTEAFFGQGTRLTVV.

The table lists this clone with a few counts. The CDR3 sequence: CASSDWTGTLPGELFF. The DNA of the CDR3 is TGTGCCAGCAGTGACTGGACAGGGACTCTACCCGGGGAGCTGTTTTTT. The chain uses TRBV27 and TRBJ2-2, with 8 nucleotides matching TRBD1. The CDR3 is 16 residues long. Germline V lookup: CDR1 MNHEY, CDR2 SMNVEV (reference sequence). Losses at the gene ends were 5 bases for V and 6 bases for J; bases not matched to a gene: 11.

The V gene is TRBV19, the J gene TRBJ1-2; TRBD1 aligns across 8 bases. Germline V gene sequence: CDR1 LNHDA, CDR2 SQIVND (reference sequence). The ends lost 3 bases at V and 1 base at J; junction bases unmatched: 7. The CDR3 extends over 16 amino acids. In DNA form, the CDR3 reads TGTGCCAGTAGTATCCCAGGACAGGGAAATAACTATGGCTACACCTTC. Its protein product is CASSIPGQGNNYGYTF.

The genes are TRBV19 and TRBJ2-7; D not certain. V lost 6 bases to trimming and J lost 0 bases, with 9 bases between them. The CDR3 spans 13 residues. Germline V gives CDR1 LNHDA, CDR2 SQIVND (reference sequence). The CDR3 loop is CASSKYSSYEQYF. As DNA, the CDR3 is TGTGCCAGTAGCAAGTATAGCTCCTACGAGCAGTACTTC.

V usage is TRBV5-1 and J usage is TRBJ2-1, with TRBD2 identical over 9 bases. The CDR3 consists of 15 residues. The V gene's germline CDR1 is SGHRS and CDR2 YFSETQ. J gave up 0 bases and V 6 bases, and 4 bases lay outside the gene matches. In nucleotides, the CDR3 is TGCGCCAGCAAAGGTAGCGGGGGCTCCTACAATGAGCAGTTCTTC. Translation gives CASKGSGGSYNEQFF.